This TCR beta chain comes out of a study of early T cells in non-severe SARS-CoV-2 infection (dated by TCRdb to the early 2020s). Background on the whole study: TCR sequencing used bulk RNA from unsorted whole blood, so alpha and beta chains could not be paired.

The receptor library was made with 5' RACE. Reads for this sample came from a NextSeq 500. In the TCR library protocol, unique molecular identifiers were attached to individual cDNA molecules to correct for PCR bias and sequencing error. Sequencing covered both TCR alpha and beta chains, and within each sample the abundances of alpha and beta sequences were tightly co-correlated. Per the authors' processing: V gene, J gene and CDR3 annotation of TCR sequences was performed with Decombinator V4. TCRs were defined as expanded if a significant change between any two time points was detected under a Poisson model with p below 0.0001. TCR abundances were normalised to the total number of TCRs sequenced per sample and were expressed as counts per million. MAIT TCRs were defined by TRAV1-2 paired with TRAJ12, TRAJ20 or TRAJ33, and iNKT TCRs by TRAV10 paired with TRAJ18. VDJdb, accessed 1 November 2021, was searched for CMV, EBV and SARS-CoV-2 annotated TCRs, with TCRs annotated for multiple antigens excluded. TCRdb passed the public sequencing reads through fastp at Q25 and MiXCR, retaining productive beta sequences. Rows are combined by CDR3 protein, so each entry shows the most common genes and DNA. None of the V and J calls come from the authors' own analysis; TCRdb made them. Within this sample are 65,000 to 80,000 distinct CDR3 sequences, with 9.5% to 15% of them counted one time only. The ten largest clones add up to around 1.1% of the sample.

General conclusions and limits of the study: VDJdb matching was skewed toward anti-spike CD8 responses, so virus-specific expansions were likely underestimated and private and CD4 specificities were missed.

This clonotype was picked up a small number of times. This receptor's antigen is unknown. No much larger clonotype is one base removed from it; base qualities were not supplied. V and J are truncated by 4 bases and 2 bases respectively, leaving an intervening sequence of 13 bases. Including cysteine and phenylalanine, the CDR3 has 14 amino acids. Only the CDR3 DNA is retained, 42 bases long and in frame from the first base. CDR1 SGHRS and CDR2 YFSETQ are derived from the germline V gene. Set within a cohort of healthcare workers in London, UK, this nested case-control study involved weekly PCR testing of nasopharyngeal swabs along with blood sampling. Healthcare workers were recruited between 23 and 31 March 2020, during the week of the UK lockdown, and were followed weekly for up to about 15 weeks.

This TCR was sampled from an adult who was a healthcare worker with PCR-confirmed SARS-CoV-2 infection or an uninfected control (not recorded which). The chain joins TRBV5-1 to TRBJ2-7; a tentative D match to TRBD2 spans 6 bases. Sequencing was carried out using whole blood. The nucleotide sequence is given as TGCGCCAGCAGCGGACGACTAGGAACCTACGAGCAGTACTTC. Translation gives CASSGRLGTYEQYF.